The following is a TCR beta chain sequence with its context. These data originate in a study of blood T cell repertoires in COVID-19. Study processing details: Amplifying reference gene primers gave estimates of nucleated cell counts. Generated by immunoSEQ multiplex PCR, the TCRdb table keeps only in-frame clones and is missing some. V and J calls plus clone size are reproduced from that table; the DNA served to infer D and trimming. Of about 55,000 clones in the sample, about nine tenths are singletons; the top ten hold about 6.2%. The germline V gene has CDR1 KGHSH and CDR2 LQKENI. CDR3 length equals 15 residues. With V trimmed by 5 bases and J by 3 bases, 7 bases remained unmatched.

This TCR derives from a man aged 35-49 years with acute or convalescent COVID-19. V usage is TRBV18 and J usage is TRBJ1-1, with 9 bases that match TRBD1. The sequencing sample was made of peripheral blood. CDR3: CASSVGQGWDTEAFF. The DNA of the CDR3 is TGTGCCAGCTCAGTGGGACAGGGTTGGGACACTGAAGCTTTCTTT.